This paragraph covers one TCR beta chain sequence. Its target antigen remains unknown. One base away there is no much larger clone; base qualities are not given. From its cysteine to its phenylalanine, the CDR3 spans 11 amino acids. Solely the CDR3 DNA is kept, with 33 bases framed from the first base. Per the germline V gene, LGHNT is the CDR1 and FRNRAP is the CDR2. V lost 6 bases and J lost 3 bases; the stretch between them is 3 bases long. The sample originates from a study of spatial heterogeneity in lung cancer (dated by TCRdb to between 2018 and 2020). For the study in its entirety: Beta-chain transcripts were consistently detected in greater numbers than alpha-chain transcripts, which likely reflects a higher abundance of beta-chain transcripts. In non-small cell lung cancer, the study made a quantitative comparison of TCR alpha and beta repertoires among multiple tumor regions, matched nontumor lung and blood. TCR repertoire features were related to nonsynonymous mutation counts determined by whole-exome sequencing of tumor tissue. Both alpha and beta chains were TCR-sequenced in 200 to 250 tumor regions, about 69 matched nontumor lung samples and around 50 PBMC samples obtained at surgery. In the raw uncorrected reads, each unique combination of TCR and UMI appeared more than ten times on average.

Libraries were prepared through 5' RACE. TCRdb names NextSeq 500 as the instrument used. In the TCR library protocol, a unique molecular identifier was attached to each TCR cDNA molecule so that PCR and sequencing errors could be corrected. In the source study's methods: Decombinator tools were used for TCR identification, UMI-based error correction and CDR3 extraction. TCRs above a frequency of 2 per 1,000, corresponding to the top 1% of the tumor frequency distribution, were defined as expanded. Renyi diversity was calculated using the R vegan package after each repertoire was subsampled 100 times to 5,000 TCRs. CDR3 similarity networks were built from amino acid triplet string-kernel similarity, with CDR3s being connected when pairwise similarity was above 0.82. TCRdb cleaned the public reads at Q25 with fastp, built clones with MiXCR and kept in-frame beta chains. Here each entry gathers all rows of one CDR3 protein and keeps the most common genes and DNA. The V and J calls here are based on TCRdb, not the publication. A total of more than 60,000 distinct CDR3 sequences appear in this sample, 8% of them only once. The ten largest clones capture approximately 6.3% of the sample.

Points the paper makes about the study in general: Ubiquitous expanded tumor TCRs showed up in blood more often at tumor resection than at routine follow-up. Additional single-cell paired TCR alpha and beta sequencing was considered necessary to confirm, at a functional level, the hypothesis that regional TCRs recognize regional mutations.

Explained via the paper, the time point label denotes: sample taken at primary tumor resection. Donors were 72 patients with early-stage, untreated non-small cell lung cancer from the lung TRACERx cohort. TCR sequencing used whole RNA extracted from tumor and nontumor lung tissue, or from cryopreserved PBMC samples, without cell sorting. Only patients for whom sufficient RNA was available from at least two tumor regions were selected for TCR sequencing. The sequence derives from a male donor with early-stage non-small cell lung cancer. The sample was PBMCs, taken at surgery. The chain couples TRBV12-5 to TRBJ2-1; the D gene lacks a confident call. The bases are TGTGCTAGTGGCTACTACAATGAGCAGTTCTTC. Translated, this gives CASGYYNEQFF.